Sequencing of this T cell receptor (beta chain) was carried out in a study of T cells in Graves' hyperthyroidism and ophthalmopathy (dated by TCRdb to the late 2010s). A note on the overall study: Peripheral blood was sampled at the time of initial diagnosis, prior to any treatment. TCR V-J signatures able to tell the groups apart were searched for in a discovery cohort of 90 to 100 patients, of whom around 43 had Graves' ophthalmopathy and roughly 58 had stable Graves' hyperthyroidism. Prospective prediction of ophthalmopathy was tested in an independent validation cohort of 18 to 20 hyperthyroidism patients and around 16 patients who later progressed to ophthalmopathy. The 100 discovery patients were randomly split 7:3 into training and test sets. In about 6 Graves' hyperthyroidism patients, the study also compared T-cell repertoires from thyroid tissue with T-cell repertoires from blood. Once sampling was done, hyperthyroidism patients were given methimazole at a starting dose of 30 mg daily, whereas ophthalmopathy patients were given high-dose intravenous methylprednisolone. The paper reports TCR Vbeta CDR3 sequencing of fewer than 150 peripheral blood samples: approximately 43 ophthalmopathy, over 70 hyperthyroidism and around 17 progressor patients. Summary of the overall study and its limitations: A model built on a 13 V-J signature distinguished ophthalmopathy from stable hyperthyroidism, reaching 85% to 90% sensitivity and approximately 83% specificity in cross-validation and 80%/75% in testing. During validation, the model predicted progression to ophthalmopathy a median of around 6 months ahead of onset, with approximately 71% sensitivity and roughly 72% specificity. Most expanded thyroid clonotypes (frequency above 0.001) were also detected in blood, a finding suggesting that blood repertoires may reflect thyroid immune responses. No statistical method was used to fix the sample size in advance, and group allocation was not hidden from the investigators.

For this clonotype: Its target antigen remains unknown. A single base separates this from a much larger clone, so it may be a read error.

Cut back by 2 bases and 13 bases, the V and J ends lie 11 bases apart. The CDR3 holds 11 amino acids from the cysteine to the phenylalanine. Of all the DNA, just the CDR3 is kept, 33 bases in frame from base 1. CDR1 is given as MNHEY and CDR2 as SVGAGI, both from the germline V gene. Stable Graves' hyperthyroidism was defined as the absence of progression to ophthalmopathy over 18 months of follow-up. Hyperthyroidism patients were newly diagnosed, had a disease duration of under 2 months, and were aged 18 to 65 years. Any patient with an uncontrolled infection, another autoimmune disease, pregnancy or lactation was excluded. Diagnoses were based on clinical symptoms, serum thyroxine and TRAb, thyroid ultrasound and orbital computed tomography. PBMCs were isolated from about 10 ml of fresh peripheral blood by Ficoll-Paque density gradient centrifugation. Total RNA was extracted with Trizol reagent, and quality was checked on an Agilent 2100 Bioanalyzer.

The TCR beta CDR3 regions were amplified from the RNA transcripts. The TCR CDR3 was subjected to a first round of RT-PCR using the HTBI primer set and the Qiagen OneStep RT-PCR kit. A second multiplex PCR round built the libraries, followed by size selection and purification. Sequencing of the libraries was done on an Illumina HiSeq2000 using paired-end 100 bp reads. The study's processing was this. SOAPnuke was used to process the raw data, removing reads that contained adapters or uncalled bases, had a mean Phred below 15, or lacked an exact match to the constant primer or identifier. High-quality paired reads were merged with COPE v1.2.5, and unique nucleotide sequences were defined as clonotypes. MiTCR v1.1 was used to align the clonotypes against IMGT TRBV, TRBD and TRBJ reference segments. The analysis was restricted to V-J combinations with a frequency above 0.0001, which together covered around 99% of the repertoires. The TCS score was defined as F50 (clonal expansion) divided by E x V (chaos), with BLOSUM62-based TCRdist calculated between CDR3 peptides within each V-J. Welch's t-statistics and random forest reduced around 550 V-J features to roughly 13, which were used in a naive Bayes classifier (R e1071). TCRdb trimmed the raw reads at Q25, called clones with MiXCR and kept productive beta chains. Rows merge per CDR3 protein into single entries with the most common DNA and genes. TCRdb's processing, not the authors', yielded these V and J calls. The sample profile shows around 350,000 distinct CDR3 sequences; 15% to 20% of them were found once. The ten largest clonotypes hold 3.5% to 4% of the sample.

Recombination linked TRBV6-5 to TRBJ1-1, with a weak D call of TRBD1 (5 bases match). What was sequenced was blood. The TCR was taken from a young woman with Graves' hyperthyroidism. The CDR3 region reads CASSYRGRVFF. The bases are TGTGCCAGCAGTTACAGGGGTAGGGTTTTCTTT.